This T cell receptor (beta chain) was captured by sequencing in a study of cytomegalovirus exposure and HLA in healthy donors. About the study: From donors who were HLA-typed, an early data release held around 80 million unique TCRs.

V shed 6 bases and J 1 base; nucleotides not matched to a gene: 6. The CDR3 contains 17 residues. The germline V gene has CDR1 LNHDA and CDR2 SQIVND (reference sequence). As for this clone: Its antigen is not identified.

The PCR made use of 60 Vbeta and 13 Jbeta primers. Method: immunoSEQ multiplex PCR; TCRdb's copy keeps in-frame clones and lacks some. The data hold 150,000 to 200,000 clones, with roughly 80% observed a single time. General study findings and limits: Cytomegalovirus-associated status was assigned to 164 TCR beta chains. A later analysis found common viral pathogens apparently linked to several of the most significant clusters.

Sequenced sample: PBMCs. This TCR derives from a man aged 18 to 29 in good health and CMV-seropositive. The chain recombines TRBV19 with TRBJ2-6; TRBD1 matches 10 bases. CDR3 coding DNA: TGTGCCAGTAGCACTGACAGGGGGCGATCTGGGGCCAACGTCCTGACTTTC. Translated, it gives CASSTDRGRSGANVLTF.